What follows are 18 T cell receptor beta chains derived from one specimen sequenced in a study of cytomegalovirus exposure and HLA in healthy donors. The repertoire was sequenced with immunoSEQ multiplex PCR; TCRdb's copy has only in-frame clones and lacks some. This sample has roughly 45,000 clones, with approximately 95% found just once. The sample was PBMCs. The receptor set was obtained from a woman under 30 in good health and CMV-seropositive.

The V call is TRBV30, the J call TRBJ1-4; D call uncertain. The V end lost 3 bases, the J end lost 5 bases, and 7 bases lay between the germline ends. CDR1 is GTSNPN and CDR2 is SVGIG in the germline V gene (reference sequence). CDR3 length equals 12 residues. Here the CDR3 DNA reads TGTGCCTGGAGGGCCCGCAATGAAAAACTGTTTTTT. This codes for CAWRARNEKLFF.

The chain carries TRBV28 and TRBJ2-7; D is uncertain. CDR1 and CDR2 (germline): MDHEN, SYDVKM. The ends were cut back, 5 bases at V and 5 bases at J, with 10 bases in the middle. The CDR3 sequence is 12 residues long. The CDR3 protein is CASSASADEQYF. The CDR3 DNA follows: TGTGCCAGCAGTGCGTCCGCCGACGAGCAGTACTTC.

The chain is built from TRBV5-4 and TRBJ2-3, with 7 positions matching TRBD2. This CDR3 spans 16 amino acids. After removal of 4 bases from V and 0 bases from J, the junction contained 8 bases not matched to a gene. The V gene's germline CDR1 is SGHNT and CDR2 YYREEE (reference sequence). The chain's CDR3 is CASSQPGTTSTDTQYF. CDR3 in DNA: TGTGCCAGCAGCCAGCCCGGGACTACAAGCACAGATACGCAGTATTTT.

The chain employs TRBV15 and TRBJ1-3; possible D gene TRBD1, 6 bases. V lost 5 bases, J lost 4 bases, and 18 bases lay in between. Looked up from germline, CDR1 is LNHNV and CDR2 is YYDKDF (reference sequence). CDR3 length: 16 amino acids. CDR3 sequence reads: CATSAGGGGRGNTIYF. Written as DNA, the CDR3 is TGTGCCACCAGCGCCGGGGGCGGGGGGCGCGGAAACACCATATATTTT.

The chain couples TRBV6-6 to TRBJ2-1; a weak D match, TRBD2 (7 bases). The ends were cut back, 4 bases at V and 4 bases at J, with 11 bases in the middle. Per germline, CDR1 MNHNY and CDR2 SVGAGI (reference sequence). CDR3 size: 14 residues. CDR3 protein: CASSFGRGYNEQFF. CDR3 nucleotides: TGTGCCAGCAGTTTTGGGAGGGGGTACAATGAGCAGTTCTTC.

J is TRBJ2-7 and V is TRBV6-4; 12 positions match TRBD1. In germline, CDR1 is MRHNA, CDR2 SNTAGT. There are 15 residues in the CDR3. CDR3 in amino acids: CDTNISGDRGREQYF. In DNA, the CDR3 is TGTGACACCAACATTTCCGGGGACAGGGGGCGAGAGCAGTACTTC.

The V call is TRBV5-1, the J call TRBJ2-5; D uncertain. CDR3 length equals 13 residues. Trimming removed 0 bases at V and 2 bases at J, with 5 bases between. Germline CDR1 SGHRS, CDR2 YFSETQ. As DNA, the CDR3 is TGCGCCAGCAGCTTGGCCAGACAAGAGACCCAGTACTTC. Its protein product is CASSLARQETQYF.

The chain combines TRBV19 with TRBJ1-1; 11 nucleotides match TRBD1. With 5 bases clipped from V and 0 bases from J, the junction kept 8 bases outside the gene matches. CDR1 is LNHDA and CDR2 is SQIVND in the germline V gene (reference sequence). The CDR3 has 17 residues. The CDR3, as DNA: TGTGCCAGTAGTCCGCGGACAGGGGGCGTGATGAACACTGAAGCTTTCTTT. Protein: CASSPRTGGVMNTEAFF.

In its sample, this clone was seen once. The V gene is TRBV18, the J gene TRBJ1-5; TRBD1 aligns across 10 bases. Germline values: CDR1 KGHSH, CDR2 LQKENI. The V gene end was trimmed by 3 bases and the J gene end by 2 bases; junction bases not matched to a gene: 10. The CDR3 has 18 amino acids. DNA for the CDR3: TGTGCCAGCTCACCCGGGACAGGGGAGTTTGAGGGCAATCAGCCCCAGCATTTT. The encoded protein is CASSPGTGEFEGNQPQHF.

This clone was observed a single time. The rearrangement links TRBV7-2 to TRBJ2-5; possible D gene TRBD1, 5 bases. The CDR3 contains 14 residues. Trimming removed 3 bases at V and 9 bases at J, with 17 bases between. Germline CDR1 and CDR2: SGHTA and FQGNSA. CDR3 region: CASSFAQGGFPQYF. Written as DNA, the CDR3 is TGTGCCAGCAGCTTTGCGCAGGGTGGGTTTCCCCAGTACTTC.

The chain employs TRBV30 and TRBJ1-6; 8 bases map to TRBD1. Trimming cost V 2 bases and J 6 bases; bases outside gene matches: 9. The CDR3 consists of 16 residues. Germline CDR1 reads GTSNPN; CDR2 reads SVGIG (reference sequence). This CDR3 is CAWSRLQGGLNSPLHF. Written as DNA, the CDR3 is TGTGCCTGGAGTAGATTACAGGGGGGTCTTAATTCACCCCTCCACTTT.

The J gene is TRBJ2-7, the V gene TRBV2, with D perhaps matching TRBD2 (6 bases). Trimming stripped 7 bases from V and 7 bases from J, with 11 bases between. The CDR3 spans 11 residues. CDR1 is SNHLY, CDR2 FYNNEI, per germline. The CDR3 nucleotides are TGTGCCAGCAACGGGGGAGGTGAGCAGTACTTC. Translated: CASNGGGEQYF. Variable domain in full (rest from reference TRBV2 and TRBJ2-7): EPEVTQTPSHQVTQMGQEVILRCVPISNHLYFYWYRQILGQKVEFLVSFYNNEISEKSEIFDDQFSVERPDGSNFTLKIRSTKLEDSAMYFCASNGGGEQYFGPGTRLTVT.

The V call is TRBV30, the J call TRBJ1-5; 10 bases agree with TRBD1. Germline V gives CDR1 GTSNPN, CDR2 SVGIG (reference sequence). There are 17 residues in the CDR3. V lost 2 bases, J lost 0 bases, and 7 bases stayed unmatched. The CDR3 DNA reads as TGTGCCTGGAGTTTGGGACAGGGGCTTAATAGCAATCAGCCCCAGCATTTT. Protein sequence: CAWSLGQGLNSNQPQHF.

The chain couples TRBV29-1 to TRBJ2-7; weak D call: TRBD2 (6 bases). Per germline, CDR1 SQVTM and CDR2 ANQGSEA. V was trimmed by 6 bases and J by 7 bases, leaving 13 bases between them. The CDR3 extends over 11 amino acids. The CDR3 DNA sequence: TGCAGCGTCAGGGACTTTCGGGAGCAGTACTTC. This codes for CSVRDFREQYF.

Here the CDR3 reads CAYTGEANEKLFF. CDR3 DNA sequence: TGTGCCTACACAGGGGAGGCCAATGAAAAACTGTTTTTT. This chain uses TRBV2 with TRBJ1-4; 7 bases are shared with TRBD1. The CDR3 runs 13 residues. The germline V gene has CDR1 SNHLY and CDR2 FYNNEI. Losses at the gene ends were 11 bases for V and 5 bases for J; bases not matched to a gene: 8.

This rearrangement joins TRBV19 to TRBJ1-5; TRBD1 is a possible D gene (6 bases). The CDR3 runs to 15 residues. V dropped 11 bases and J dropped 2 bases, with 19 bases sitting between them. Looked up from germline, CDR1 is LNHDA and CDR2 is SQIVND (reference sequence). The CDR3 loop is CASTGFMDGNQPQHF. The CDR3 coding sequence is TGTGCCTCAACAGGGTTTATGGATGGCAATCAGCCCCAGCATTTT.

The chain combines TRBV18 with TRBJ1-3; 7 bases align to TRBD1. The CDR3 spans 17 residues. The trim removed 2 bases at V and 2 bases at J, leaving 9 bases unmatched. The germline gives CDR1 KGHSH, CDR2 LQKENI. The CDR3 DNA reads as TGTGCCAGCTCACCAGTACGACAGGGATTTCCTGGAAACACCATATATTTT. Translating it yields CASSPVRQGFPGNTIYF.

This clone was recorded once. The CDR3 protein is CASSTQGQGNTEAFF. CDR3 coding DNA: TGTGCCAGCAGCACCCAGGGACAGGGGAACACTGAAGCTTTCTTT. This rearrangement joins TRBV9 to TRBJ1-1; 9 bases map to TRBD1. V was pared by 4 bases and J by 1 base, with 5 bases of the junction left unmatched. This CDR3 has 15 residues. The germline CDR1 and CDR2 sequences are SGDLS and YYNGEE. Using reference TRBV9 and TRBJ1-1 for the parts outside the CDR3, the full variable domain is DSGVTQTPKHLITATGQRVTLRCSPRSGDLSVYWYQQSLDQGLQFLIQYYNGEERAKGNILERFSAQQFPDLHSELNLSSLELGDSALYFCASSTQGQGNTEAFFGQGTRLTVV.